The present TCR beta chain was sequenced within a study of CD8 T cells in ankylosing spondylitis. Overall study results and limits: Researchers report that disease-linked clones proved CD8+ and relatively rare in peripheral blood. Reactive arthritis synovial fluid and blood were previously reported to contain some motif variants. Apparently characteristic of ankylosing spondylitis blood was a TCR beta motif (fewer than ten highly homologous variants).

As to this clonotype: The antigen is unknown.

Scientists made TCR beta libraries using quantitative 5'-RACE with molecular barcodes. TCRdb fed the 5' RACE reads into MiXCR, producing one record per CDR3 protein. The sample includes fewer than 550,000 distinct CDR3 sequences, 5.3% of them seen just once. Germline V gives CDR1 SGHRS, CDR2 YFSETQ. The trim removed 0 bases at V and 4 bases at J, leaving 5 bases unmatched. The CDR3 sequence is 16 residues long. This receptor was obtained from a male donor with ankylosing spondylitis. Sequencing input: blood, either unsorted or a sorted T cell fraction (not recorded which). V usage is TRBV5-1 and J usage is TRBJ2-5; 11 nucleotides line up with TRBD2. CDR3 nucleotides: TGCGCCAGCAGCTTGGGCCTAGCGGGGGGCGTAGAGACCCAGTACTTC. It yields the protein CASSLGLAGGVETQYF. Combining the CDR3 with reference TRBV5-1 and TRBJ2-5 gives the whole variable domain KAGVTQTPRYLIKTRGQQVTLSCSPISGHRSVSWYQQTPGQGLQFLFEYFSETQRNKGNFPGRFSGRQFSNSRSEMNVSTLELGDSALYLCASSLGLAGGVETQYFGPGTRLLVL.